The clone carrying this T cell receptor beta chain was detected a few times. The data originate from a study of Ad26.COV2.S vaccination and SARS-CoV-2 variants. The CDR3 sequence is 14 residues long. V lost 2 bases, J lost 7 bases, and 7 bases stayed unmatched. The germline V gene encodes CDR1 SGHRS and CDR2 YFSETQ. Treatment described: about 20 received Ad26.COV2.S at low or high dose, single or two shots; 5 received placebo; per-sample allocation not given. Samples analyzed were those drawn on day 63 after the first vaccine or placebo injection. Profiled with immunoSEQ multiplex PCR; TCRdb holds only in-frame clones, not every one. The data contain 350,000 to 400,000 clones, about 88% of them singletons.

The clonotype comes from a person aged 18-65 years who received the Ad26.COV2.S COVID-19 vaccine or a placebo. The rearrangement links TRBV5-1 to TRBJ1-2; TRBD1 aligns across 8 bases. Sequenced here: peripheral blood, sampled in a trial of Ad26.COV2.S vaccine versus placebo. The CDR3 loop is CASSFGQGAGGYTF. The DNA of the CDR3 is TGCGCCAGCAGCTTTGGGCAGGGGGCTGGTGGCTACACCTTC.